This is a list of T cell receptor beta chains from one sample in a study of neurological immune-mediated disorders. TCRdb fed the 5' RACE reads into MiXCR, producing one record per CDR3 protein. The data hold about 80,000 distinct CDR3 sequences, with 5.8% observed a single time. The sequencing sample was made of PBMCs. The receptor source for this set is a woman aged 60-75 years with multiple sclerosis. Each CDR3 is given with its conserved first and last residue. The D gene is left open where the match is weak. Clone sizes are given selectively: once, few, many, or a class where the clone is expanded.

cdr3_length: 14; clone_size: -; d_call: TRBD1; v_call: TRBV19; j_call: TRBJ1-4; cdr3_nt: TGTGCCAGTATCCCAGGGGGGACCTCTTCAAAACTGTTTTTT; cdr3_aa: CASIPGGTSSKLFF
cdr3_length: 14; clone_size: many; d_call: -; v_call: TRBV2; j_call: TRBJ1-2; cdr3_nt: TGTGCCAGCAGCCTCCTGACGGGGGGGAATGGCTACACCTTC; cdr3_aa: CASSLLTGGNGYTF
cdr3_length: 12; clone_size: many; d_call: -; v_call: TRBV15; j_call: TRBJ1-1; cdr3_nt: TGTGCCACCAGGGGGTGGGACACTGAAGCTTTCTTT; cdr3_aa: CATRGWDTEAFF
cdr3_length: 14; clone_size: many; d_call: -; v_call: TRBV20-1; j_call: TRBJ1-6; cdr3_nt: TGCAGTGGCCAGGACTTCGGATATAATTCACCCCTCCACTTT; cdr3_aa: CSGQDFGYNSPLHF
cdr3_length: 11; clone_size: few; d_call: -; v_call: TRBV29-1; j_call: TRBJ1-1; cdr3_nt: TGCAGCGTAGGGACCAACACTGAAGCTTTCTTT; cdr3_aa: CSVGTNTEAFF
cdr3_length: 23; clone_size: -; d_call: -; v_call: TRBV5-1; j_call: TRBJ1-2; cdr3_nt: -; cdr3_aa: CASSSNSEAETQYFGPANYGYTF
cdr3_length: 17; clone_size: many; d_call: TRBD1; v_call: TRBV20-1; j_call: TRBJ2-7; cdr3_nt: TGCAGTGCTAGACCACTCGGCGGCCAGGGGGCCCCCTACGAGCAGTACTTC; cdr3_aa: CSARPLGGQGAPYEQYF
cdr3_length: 13; clone_size: many; d_call: -; v_call: TRBV11-3; j_call: TRBJ2-2; cdr3_nt: TGTGCCAGCGCAGGGAAGAACACCGGGGAGCTGTTTTTT; cdr3_aa: CASAGKNTGELFF
cdr3_length: 15; clone_size: many; d_call: TRBD2; v_call: TRBV7-2; j_call: TRBJ2-1; cdr3_nt: TGTGCCAGCAACTTTAAGCGGGGGGCCTACAATGAGCAGTTCTTC; cdr3_aa: CASNFKRGAYNEQFF
cdr3_length: 15; clone_size: many; d_call: TRBD1; v_call: TRBV4-1; j_call: TRBJ1-2; cdr3_nt: TGCGCCAGCAGCCAGTGGACAGGTACTAACTATGGCTACACCTTC; cdr3_aa: CASSQWTGTNYGYTF
cdr3_length: 15; clone_size: few; d_call: -; v_call: TRBV2; j_call: TRBJ1-5; cdr3_nt: TGTGCCAGCAGTGAACAGGGGCTGGGGAATCAGCCCCAGCATTTT; cdr3_aa: CASSEQGLGNQPQHF
cdr3_length: 15; clone_size: many; d_call: TRBD1; v_call: TRBV29-1; j_call: TRBJ1-6; cdr3_nt: TGCAGCGTGGCGACAGGGGCTGGTTATAATTCACCCCTCCACTTT; cdr3_aa: CSVATGAGYNSPLHF
cdr3_length: 17; clone_size: few; d_call: TRBD2; v_call: TRBV3-1; j_call: TRBJ2-6; cdr3_nt: TGTGCCAGCAGTGAGAGCGGGAGGCGCTCTGGGGCCAACGTCCTGACTTTC; cdr3_aa: CASSESGRRSGANVLTF
cdr3_length: 14; clone_size: many; d_call: TRBD1; v_call: TRBV5-1; j_call: TRBJ1-2; cdr3_nt: TGCGCCAGCAGCCCGGGACAGGCCGGGGGCGGCTACACCTTC; cdr3_aa: CASSPGQAGGGYTF
cdr3_length: 14; clone_size: many; d_call: -; v_call: TRBV12-3/TRBV12-4; j_call: TRBJ1-1; cdr3_nt: TGTGCCAGCAGCCCAATTATGGGACAAGCTGAAGCTTTCTTT; cdr3_aa: CASSPIMGQAEAFF
cdr3_length: 16; clone_size: many; d_call: -; v_call: TRBV6-5; j_call: TRBJ2-2; cdr3_nt: TGTGCCAGCAGTTCCGGGGGGCGCGGGGGCACCGGGGAGCTGTTTTTT; cdr3_aa: CASSSGGRGGTGELFF
cdr3_length: 13; clone_size: many; d_call: -; v_call: TRBV5-1; j_call: TRBJ1-1; cdr3_nt: TGCGCCAGCAGCTTGGCGGGAGACACTGAAGCTTTCTTT; cdr3_aa: CASSLAGDTEAFF
cdr3_length: 16; clone_size: many; d_call: -; v_call: TRBV5-1; j_call: TRBJ2-2; cdr3_nt: TGCGCCAGCAGTTTTGAGGCAGGATCAAACACCGGGGAGCTGTTTTTT; cdr3_aa: CASSFEAGSNTGELFF
cdr3_length: 15; clone_size: many; d_call: TRBD1; v_call: TRBV5-1; j_call: TRBJ2-1; cdr3_nt: TGCGCCAGCAGTCCGGGGACAGGGGCCTTCAATGAGCAGTTCTTC; cdr3_aa: CASSPGTGAFNEQFF
cdr3_length: 15; clone_size: many; d_call: -; v_call: TRBV5-5; j_call: TRBJ2-1; cdr3_nt: TGTGCCAGCAGCTTGTTGCCAGTCGGGGACGATGAGCAGTTCTTC; cdr3_aa: CASSLLPVGDDEQFF
cdr3_length: 13; clone_size: many; d_call: -; v_call: TRBV20-1; j_call: TRBJ1-1; cdr3_nt: TGCAGTGCTAGAGATTGGGGGCTAGGTGAAGCTTTCTTT; cdr3_aa: CSARDWGLGEAFF
cdr3_length: 16; clone_size: many; d_call: -; v_call: TRBV6-2/TRBV6-3; j_call: TRBJ2-2; cdr3_nt: TGTGCCAGCAGTTACTTTAACGCTTTCAACACCGGGGAGCTGTTTTTT; cdr3_aa: CASSYFNAFNTGELFF
cdr3_length: 14; clone_size: many; d_call: -; v_call: TRBV5-5; j_call: TRBJ1-2; cdr3_nt: TGTGCCAGCAGCTTGCCGCAAGTTAACTATGGCTACACCTTC; cdr3_aa: CASSLPQVNYGYTF
cdr3_length: 15; clone_size: many; d_call: TRBD1; v_call: TRBV20-1; j_call: TRBJ1-2; cdr3_nt: TGCAGTGCTAGGGTTCGCGACAGGGCCGACTATGGCTACACCTTC; cdr3_aa: CSARVRDRADYGYTF
cdr3_length: 13; clone_size: many; d_call: -; v_call: TRBV7-2; j_call: TRBJ1-5; cdr3_nt: TGTGCCAGCAGCTTTGGGGTAGGAGGACCCCAGCATTTT; cdr3_aa: CASSFGVGGPQHF
cdr3_length: 13; clone_size: many; d_call: TRBD2; v_call: TRBV5-1; j_call: TRBJ2-1; cdr3_nt: TGCGCCAGCAGCTTGTCCGGGGGGAATGAGCAGTTCTTC; cdr3_aa: CASSLSGGNEQFF
cdr3_length: 12; clone_size: many; d_call: -; v_call: TRBV5-1; j_call: TRBJ1-1; cdr3_nt: TGCGCCAGCAGCTTGTCTGGTGCTGAAGCTTTCTTT; cdr3_aa: CASSLSGAEAFF
cdr3_length: 14; clone_size: many; d_call: -; v_call: TRBV24-1; j_call: TRBJ2-5; cdr3_nt: TGTGCCACCAGTGATGACGGCCCCAAAGAGACCCAGTACTTC; cdr3_aa: CATSDDGPKETQYF
cdr3_length: 14; clone_size: many; d_call: -; v_call: TRBV5-1; j_call: TRBJ1-5; cdr3_nt: TGCGCCAGCAGTGTAGGTTCGAGCAATCAGCCCCAGCATTTT; cdr3_aa: CASSVGSSNQPQHF
cdr3_length: 12; clone_size: many; d_call: -; v_call: TRBV20-1; j_call: TRBJ1-1; cdr3_nt: TGCAGTGCTTTTTCCCCACGGACTGAAGCTTTCTTT; cdr3_aa: CSAFSPRTEAFF
cdr3_length: 13; clone_size: many; d_call: -; v_call: TRBV11-2; j_call: TRBJ2-2; cdr3_nt: TGTGCCAGCAGCTTAGCCTCCACCGGGGAGCTGTTTTTT; cdr3_aa: CASSLASTGELFF
cdr3_length: 14; clone_size: many; d_call: -; v_call: TRBV29-1; j_call: TRBJ1-1; cdr3_nt: TGCAGCGTTGGGACAGCCTCGATGAACACTGAAGCTTTCTTT; cdr3_aa: CSVGTASMNTEAFF
cdr3_length: 14; clone_size: many; d_call: TRBD1; v_call: TRBV5-1; j_call: TRBJ1-4; cdr3_nt: TGCGCCAGCAGCAACCACCGGGACAGTGAAAAACTGTTTTTT; cdr3_aa: CASSNHRDSEKLFF
cdr3_length: 12; clone_size: many; d_call: -; v_call: TRBV5-1; j_call: TRBJ2-7; cdr3_nt: TGCGCCAGCAGTCCGACAGGGAGGAAGCAGTACTTC; cdr3_aa: CASSPTGRKQYF
cdr3_length: 17; clone_size: many; d_call: TRBD2; v_call: TRBV6-5; j_call: TRBJ2-7; cdr3_nt: TGTGCCAGCAGTTACCCCCACCGACCGGGGGGTGGGTACGAGCAGTACTTC; cdr3_aa: CASSYPHRPGGGYEQYF
cdr3_length: 14; clone_size: many; d_call: TRBD2; v_call: TRBV20-1; j_call: TRBJ2-3; cdr3_nt: TGCAGTGCCGCTCTGACTAGCGGGACAGATACGCAGTATTTT; cdr3_aa: CSAALTSGTDTQYF
cdr3_length: 15; clone_size: many; d_call: TRBD1; v_call: TRBV12-3/TRBV12-4; j_call: TRBJ2-2; cdr3_nt: TGTGCCAGCAGCGAGACAGGGGACGGGACCGGGGAGCTGTTTTTT; cdr3_aa: CASSETGDGTGELFF
cdr3_length: 12; clone_size: many; d_call: -; v_call: TRBV29-1; j_call: TRBJ2-3; cdr3_nt: TGCAGCGTTGCTCAGGGTGCAGATACGCAGTATTTT; cdr3_aa: CSVAQGADTQYF
cdr3_length: 14; clone_size: many; d_call: -; v_call: TRBV12-3/TRBV12-4; j_call: TRBJ2-4; cdr3_nt: TGTGCCAGCAGTTCGGACACTTCACGGGACATTCAGTACTTC; cdr3_aa: CASSSDTSRDIQYF
cdr3_length: 14; clone_size: many; d_call: -; v_call: TRBV12-3/TRBV12-4; j_call: TRBJ1-5; cdr3_nt: TGTGCCAGCGGCTCGGATAAAAGGCTGCAGCCCCAGCATTTT; cdr3_aa: CASGSDKRLQPQHF
cdr3_length: 14; clone_size: many; d_call: -; v_call: TRBV10-1; j_call: TRBJ2-1; cdr3_nt: TGCGCCAGCAACGCAGGACAGAACTACAATGAGCAGTTCTTC; cdr3_aa: CASNAGQNYNEQFF
cdr3_length: 12; clone_size: many; d_call: -; v_call: TRBV29-1; j_call: TRBJ1-1; cdr3_nt: TGCAGCGGGAAGAGTTCGAACACTGAAGCTTTCTTT; cdr3_aa: CSGKSSNTEAFF
cdr3_length: 15; clone_size: many; d_call: -; v_call: TRBV5-5; j_call: TRBJ1-6; cdr3_nt: TGTGCCAGCAGCTTCGGGTTCGGTGGGGGTTCACCCCTCCACTTT; cdr3_aa: CASSFGFGGGSPLHF
cdr3_length: 13; clone_size: many; d_call: -; v_call: TRBV12-3/TRBV12-4; j_call: TRBJ2-7; cdr3_nt: TGTGCCAGCAGTTTAGTTATATACTACGAGCAGTACTTC; cdr3_aa: CASSLVIYYEQYF
cdr3_length: 13; clone_size: many; d_call: -; v_call: TRBV5-1; j_call: TRBJ2-5; cdr3_nt: TGCGCCAGCAGCTGGGGGACCTATGAGGCCCAGTACTTC; cdr3_aa: CASSWGTYEAQYF
cdr3_length: 14; clone_size: many; d_call: TRBD1; v_call: TRBV12-3/TRBV12-4; j_call: TRBJ1-4; cdr3_nt: TGTGCCAGCGGATTTGACAGGGGGAATGAAAAACTGTTTTTT; cdr3_aa: CASGFDRGNEKLFF
cdr3_length: 15; clone_size: few; d_call: -; v_call: TRBV6-2/TRBV6-3; j_call: TRBJ2-3; cdr3_nt: TGTGCCAGCAGTTACTCTCACCCCGTTCCAGATACGCAGTATTTT; cdr3_aa: CASSYSHPVPDTQYF